This T cell receptor (beta chain) was found in a study of blood T cell repertoires in COVID-19. This CDR3 comprises 15 residues. The germline gives CDR1 LGHDT, CDR2 YNNKEL (reference sequence). V dropped 5 bases and J dropped 2; count of bases not matched to a gene: 5. The Seattle patients, enrolled during active infection, were followed longitudinally. Original data processing: Counts of nucleated cells, estimated from reference gene primer amplification, were obtained. The method was immunoSEQ multiplex PCR; TCRdb's version includes in-frame clones alone and lacks a portion of them. The V and J calls and clone size come from that table; D and trimming were worked out from the DNA. This sample has 250,000 to 300,000 clones; roughly 86% occur once, and the top ten carry approximately 10%. This clone appeared a few times.

The chain is built from TRBV3-1 (or the pseudogene TRBV3-2) and TRBJ2-7; 11 bases are a match to TRBD2. This sequence was found in a young woman with COVID-19, enrolled during active disease. What was sequenced was peripheral blood. The CDR3 loop is CASSWSSGRAYEQYF. The DNA of the CDR3 is TGTGCCAGCAGCTGGAGTAGCGGGAGGGCCTACGAGCAGTACTTC.